Shown below are 13 T cell receptor beta chains from a single sample sequenced in a study of shared clonotypes between healthy human individuals. The repertoire was sequenced with immunoSEQ multiplex PCR; TCRdb's copy has only in-frame clones and lacks some. The data show over a million clones, with roughly 96% seen just once and 1.2% held by the top ten. Specimen: naive CD4+ T cells sorted from blood. This sample's subset: CD45RA+ positively selected. These receptors originate from a man under 40 in good health.

Regarding this clone: Other nucleotide sequences in the sample specify the same CDR3. V gene TRBV18 combines with J gene TRBJ2-3; TRBD2 matches 10 bases. The junction had 2 bases not matched to a gene; V was cut back by 3 bases and J by 2 bases. The CDR3 consists of 15 residues. Germline values: CDR1 KGHSH, CDR2 LQKENI. The chain's CDR3 is CASSPTSGTTDTQYF. The CDR3 DNA is TGTGCCAGCTCACCTACTAGCGGGACCACAGATACGCAGTATTTT.

This sequence joins TRBV5-1 and TRBJ2-1; D remains unclear. Trimming removed 1 base at V and 4 bases at J, with 9 bases between. This CDR3 region has 14 residues. Germline V CDR1 and CDR2: SGHRS, YFSETQ. Here the CDR3 reads CASSLRFGYNEQFF. CDR3 DNA: TGCGCCAGCAGCTTGAGGTTCGGGTACAATGAGCAGTTCTTC.

This clone was seen only once. The rearrangement joins TRBV30 to TRBJ2-2, with 9 bases aligning to TRBD2. The J segment lost 1 base and the V segment lost 5 bases, leaving 5 bases of the junction unmatched. Germline loops: CDR1 GTSNPN, CDR2 SVGIG (reference sequence). The CDR3 covers 15 residues. The CDR3 loop reads CAWGALAGNTGELFF. CDR3 nucleotides: TGTGCCTGGGGGGCACTAGCGGGGAACACCGGGGAGCTGTTTTTT. The full variable domain, in which reference TRBV30 and TRBJ2-2 provide the parts outside the CDR3, is SQTIHQWPATLVQPVGSPLSLECTVEGTSNPNLYWYRQAAGRGLQLLFYSVGIGQISSEVPQNLSASRPQDRQFILSSKKLLLSDSGFYLCAWGALAGNTGELFFGEGSRLTVL.

The chain combines TRBV29-1 with TRBJ2-5; no firm D call. Trimming took off 3 bases at V and 1 base at J, with 9 bases between the two ends. The CDR3 length is 13 residues. The germline V gene has CDR1 SQVTM and CDR2 ANQGSEA. Written as DNA, the CDR3 is TGCAGCGTTGATAGGCGACCCCAAGAGACCCAGTACTTC. It specifies CSVDRRPQETQYF.

CDR3 nucleotide sequence: TGTGCCAGCAGCGGACTAGCGGGGGTCAGCAATGAGCAGTTCTTC. Translated, it gives CASSGLAGVSNEQFF. V is TRBV2 and J is TRBJ2-1, with TRBD2 identical over 13 bases. The trim removed 6 bases at V and 6 bases at J, leaving 5 bases unmatched. The CDR3 spans 15 residues. CDR1 is SNHLY and CDR2 is FYNNEI in the germline V gene.

This clone was counted once. The chain links TRBV6-5 to TRBJ2-7; D might be TRBD2 (5 bases). CDR3 length equals 16 residues. The germline CDR1 and CDR2 sequences are MNHEY and SVGAGI. Trimming cost V 2 bases and J 1 base, with 15 bases left between them. CDR3 in DNA: TGTGCCAGCAGTTACATTACGGCAGGAGGATCCTACGAGCAGTACTTC. Amino acids: CASSYITAGGSYEQYF.

This clone was counted once. The genes are TRBV10-1 and TRBJ2-3; 10 bases are a match to TRBD2. CDR1 is WNHNN, CDR2 SYGVQD, per germline (reference sequence). J gave up 4 bases and V 6 bases, and 4 bases lay outside the gene matches. This CDR3 comprises 14 residues. CDR3 in amino acids: CASSRLAGPDTQYF. DNA for the CDR3: TGCGCCAGCAGCCGACTAGCGGGCCCAGATACGCAGTATTTT.

J is TRBJ1-1 and V is TRBV29-1; possible D gene TRBD1, 5 bases. The CDR3 covers 13 residues. CDR1 and CDR2 (germline): SQVTM, ANQGSEA. The V end lost 3 bases, the J end lost 5 bases, and 13 bases lay between the germline ends. In DNA form, the CDR3 reads TGCAGCGTTGAGCCCAGGGTTGGTACTGAAGCTTTCTTT. It is translated as CSVEPRVGTEAFF.

This clone was detected only once. The chain couples TRBV28 to TRBJ2-7; tentatively, D is TRBD2 (5 bases). The germline V gene has CDR1 MDHEN and CDR2 SYDVKM. V was clipped by 7 bases and J by 1 base, with 17 bases between them. This CDR3 contains 15 residues. The chain's CDR3 is CASNLRGSASYEQYF. As DNA, the CDR3 is TGTGCCAGCAACCTGCGAGGTAGCGCATCCTACGAGCAGTACTTC.

The chain carries TRBV7-8 and TRBJ2-2; the match to TRBD2 covers 7 bases. The CDR3 is 16 amino acids. V shed 5 bases, J shed 4 bases, and the junction held 10 bases outside the gene matches. Germline V lookup: CDR1 SGHVS, CDR2 FQNEAQ. CDR3 sequence: CASSLYVGRPTGELFF. The CDR3 DNA reads as TGTGCCAGCAGCCTTTACGTCGGGAGGCCCACCGGGGAGCTGTTTTTT.

The genes are TRBV7-9 and TRBJ2-1; TRBD2 matches at 15 bases. Germline CDR1 is SEHNR and CDR2 is FQNEAQ (reference sequence). The CDR3 length is 16 residues. Losses at the gene ends were 1 base for V and 7 bases for J; bases not matched to a gene: 2. The DNA of the CDR3 is TGTGCCAGCAGCTTAGGGACTAGCGGGAGGGGGAATGAGCAGTTCTTC. It is translated as CASSLGTSGRGNEQFF.

The chain carries TRBV7-8 and TRBJ2-1; D uncertain. Germline V gives CDR1 SGHVS, CDR2 FQNEAQ. Deletions cut 0 bases from V and 8 bases from J, with 5 bases between. The CDR3 runs to 12 residues. The CDR3 is CASSLAFDEQFF. DNA of the CDR3: TGTGCCAGCAGCTTAGCGTTCGATGAGCAGTTCTTC.

This chain joins TRBV7-8 and TRBJ2-2; 7 positions match TRBD2. This CDR3 has 18 residues. V lost 1 base, J lost 0 bases, and 8 bases stayed unmatched. Germline CDR1 SGHVS, CDR2 FQNEAQ. The CDR3 bases are TGTGCCAGCAGCTTAGGCCTAGCGGCTCTCGCGAACACCGGGGAGCTGTTTTTT. Residues: CASSLGLAALANTGELFF.